This T cell receptor beta chain was identified in a study of cytomegalovirus exposure and HLA in healthy donors. Overall study findings and caveats: The analysis excluded some indistinguishable V segments, including TRBV6-2 and TRBV6-3. Later analysis showed TCR association rates varying by HLA locus, highest for DRB1 and lowest for HLA-C. Later analysis revealed greater clonal expansion in HLA-associated TCR beta chains than in equally common others. For most subjects, TCR beta sequences were reported to predict HLA-A and HLA-B alleles with accuracy.

Trimming at V came to 0 bases and at J to 1 base, leaving 5 bases not matched to a gene. The germline V gene has CDR1 SGHRS and CDR2 YFSETQ. This CDR3 is 16 amino acids long. The study ran its PCR with 60 Vbeta and 13 Jbeta primers. The data were produced by immunoSEQ multiplex PCR, yet TCRdb's version contains in-frame clones alone and is incomplete. The sample has more than 100,000 clones; about three quarters are singletons. For this clone: Its matching antigen is unknown. The same CDR3 arises from other DNA sequences in this sample as well.

This clonotype was sampled from a middle-aged woman in good health and CMV-seropositive. Sample: PBMCs. The rearrangement links TRBV5-1 to TRBJ2-3, with TRBD2 identical over 7 bases. The CDR3 here is CASSLATGGGTDTQYF. The CDR3 region has the DNA TGCGCCAGCAGCTTGGCCACGGGGGGTGGCACAGATACGCAGTATTTT.